The 22 T cell receptor beta chains given below trace back to one sample, sequenced in a study. TCRdb reprocessed the RT-PCR reads with MiXCR, giving one entry per CDR3 protein. The sample lists 650,000 to 800,000 distinct CDR3 sequences, more than 13% occurring once. Sequenced material: memory CD4+ T cells from blood. These receptors all stem from a female donor in good health, serving as a healthy control.

The chain is built from TRBV7-4 and TRBJ2-1; 9 nucleotides line up with TRBD1. Trimming took 5 bases from V and 9 from J; bases not matched to a gene: 11. The CDR3 has 15 residues. The germline V gene has CDR1 SGHVT and CDR2 SQSDAQ. The CDR3 sequence: CASSPSGGQGGEQFF. DNA of the CDR3: TGTGCCAGCAGCCCTAGTGGGGGACAGGGCGGTGAGCAGTTCTTC. The complete variable domain, with remaining parts taken from reference TRBV7-4 and TRBJ2-1, reads GAGVSQSPRYKVAKRGRDVALRCDSISGHVTLYWYRQTLGQGSEVLTYSQSDAQRDKSGRPSGRFSAERPERSVSTLKIQRTEQGDSAVYLCASSPSGGQGGEQFFGPGTRLTVL.

The chain couples TRBV9 to TRBJ2-5, with 11 bases matching TRBD1. V was pared by 2 bases and J by 6 bases, with 9 bases of the junction left unmatched. CDR1 and CDR2 from the germline V gene are SGDLS and YYNGEE. This CDR3 is 16 amino acids long. The CDR3 nucleotides read TGTGCCAGCAGCGTTCACACGGGACAGGGGGTACAGACCCAGTACTTC. As protein: CASSVHTGQGVQTQYF. The full variable domain, completed using reference TRBV9 and TRBJ2-5, is DSGVTQTPKHLITATGQRVTLRCSPRSGDLSVYWYQQSLDQGLQFLIQYYNGEERAKGNILERFSAQQFPDLHSELNLSSLELGDSALYFCASSVHTGQGVQTQYFGPGTRLLVL.

With respect to this clonotype: The junction departs from the called germline gene at one end, perhaps through a read error. The gene calls are TRBV5-6 and TRBJ2-7; the match to TRBD1 covers 11 bases. Germline values: CDR1 SGHDT, CDR2 YYEEEE. The CDR3 contains 19 residues. CDR3 amino acids: CASSLALYTGTGGVYKQYF. In nucleotides, the CDR3 is TGTGCCAGCAGCTTGGCCCTTTATACCGGGACAGGGGGTGTCTACAAGCAGTACTTC.

In its sample, this clonotype was seen many times. The V and J genes are TRBV4-3 and TRBJ2-7; either TRBD1 or TRBD2 may supply D (5 bases each). Trimming took off 0 bases at V and 4 bases at J, with 13 bases between the two ends. The CDR3 is 15 amino acids. Germline CDR1 is LGHNA and CDR2 is YSLEER. CDR3 sequence: CASSQEAARGYEQYF. The CDR3 DNA follows: TGCGCCAGCAGCCAAGAGGCAGCGAGGGGTTACGAGCAGTACTTC.

The table lists this clonotype with a few counts. The chain recombines TRBV7-2 with TRBJ1-2; 7 nucleotides agree with TRBD1. The V and J ends lost 2 bases and 1 base, in that order; junction bases with no gene match: 4. This CDR3 is built from 15 residues. The germline V gene encodes CDR1 SGHTA and CDR2 FQGNSA. CDR3 sequence: CASSLQTGNNYGYTF. The CDR3 nucleotides are TGTGCCAGCAGCTTACAGACAGGGAATAACTATGGCTACACCTTC.

Only a few counts were recorded for this clonotype. The chain employs TRBV6-1 and TRBJ1-2; a weak D match, TRBD1 (5 bases). Germline V gene sequence: CDR1 MNHNS, CDR2 SASEGT. This CDR3 comprises 13 residues. V was cut by 6 bases and J by 4 bases, with 12 bases left in between. In DNA, the CDR3 is TGTGCCAGCAGGCGCAGGGCGTCCTATGGCTACACCTTC. Its translation: CASRRRASYGYTF.

This rearrangement joins TRBV30 to TRBJ1-2; D unresolved. V gave up 1 base and J gave up 5 bases, with 5 bases separating them. Per germline, CDR1 GTSNPN and CDR2 SVGIG (reference sequence). This CDR3 is built from 11 residues. CDR3 protein: CAWSDKYGYTF. Written as DNA, the CDR3 is TGTGCCTGGAGTGATAAGTATGGCTACACCTTC.

This sequence joins TRBV5-5 and TRBJ2-2; 8 nucleotides align to TRBD2. J was trimmed by 6 bases and V by 0 bases; bases with no gene match: 1. The CDR3 runs 14 residues. Germline assignment: CDR1 SGHKS and CDR2 YYEKEE (reference sequence). CDR3 in DNA: TGTGCCAGCAGCTTGGCGGGAGGGGCCGGGGAGCTGTTTTTT. This sequence encodes CASSLAGGAGELFF.

The chain combines TRBV27 with TRBJ1-6; TRBD1 aligns across 8 bases. In germline, CDR1 is MNHEY, CDR2 SMNVEV (reference sequence). This CDR3 is built from 16 residues. The J segment lost 7 bases and the V segment lost 5 bases, leaving 10 bases of the junction unmatched. CDR3 sequence (DNA): TGTGCCAGCAGTCCGGACAGGGAACTGAGAAATTCACCCCTCCACTTT. This gives the protein CASSPDRELRNSPLHF.

This clonotype appeared a few times. The rearrangement uses TRBV7-3 and TRBJ2-2; TRBD1 aligns across 9 bases. The junction had 5 bases not matched to a gene; V was cut back by 0 bases and J by 6 bases. The CDR3 sequence is 16 residues long. From germline, CDR1 is SGHTA and CDR2 FQGTGA. CDR3 nucleotides: TGTGCCAGCAGCTTAACGCAGGACAGGGGAGCCGGGGAGCTGTTTTTT. Translating gives CASSLTQDRGAGELFF.

This clonotype turned up a few times. V usage is TRBV9 and J usage is TRBJ2-1; 8 nucleotides line up with TRBD2. Trimming cost V 0 bases and J 4 bases; bases outside gene matches: 6. The germline V gene encodes CDR1 SGDLS and CDR2 YYNGEE. The CDR3 totals 16 residues. The CDR3 region is CASSVASGGDYNEQFF. Written as DNA, the CDR3 is TGTGCCAGCAGCGTAGCTTCGGGAGGGGATTACAATGAGCAGTTCTTC. Full variable domain (outside the CDR3, taken from reference TRBV9 and TRBJ2-1): DSGVTQTPKHLITATGQRVTLRCSPRSGDLSVYWYQQSLDQGLQFLIQYYNGEERAKGNILERFSAQQFPDLHSELNLSSLELGDSALYFCASSVASGGDYNEQFFGPGTRLTVL.

This clonotype was observed a handful of times. One end of the junction does not line up with germline, which may come from a read error. The V and J genes are TRBV7-2 and TRBJ2-1; 8 bases agree with TRBD2. This CDR3 is built from 14 residues. Germline lookup yields CDR1 SGHTA and CDR2 FQGNSA. CDR3 sequence: CASSSRTSYSEQFF. The CDR3 DNA reads as TGTGCCAGCAGTTCTCGGACTAGCTACAGTGAGCAGTTCTTC.

The CDR3 region has the DNA TGTGCCATCAGTGAGGAACGGACCTGGAGTGGCTACACCTTC. Amino acid sequence: CAISEERTWSGYTF. V is TRBV10-3 and J is TRBJ1-2; D remains unclear. Germline V CDR1 and CDR2: ENHRY, SYGVKD. This CDR3 has 14 amino acids. Trimming left V 2 bases short and J 7 bases short, with 14 bases between.

The V call is TRBV18, the J call TRBJ1-1; D perhaps matches TRBD1 (5 bases). The CDR3 runs to 13 residues. Between the trimmed V and J ends, which lost 3 bases and 6 bases, there was a span of 11 bases. Germline V gene sequence: CDR1 KGHSH, CDR2 LQKENI. The CDR3 region is CASSPVGTSEAFF. The CDR3 DNA reads TGTGCCAGCTCACCGGTCGGGACGTCTGAAGCTTTCTTT.

This clonotype was seen repeatedly, ten times or more. The germline gene is not matched at one end of the junction; a read error may be the cause. The chain links TRBV20-1 to TRBJ2-3; 8 positions match TRBD2. CDR3 length: 12 amino acids. Germline CDR1 and CDR2: DFQATT and SNEGSKA (reference sequence). Here the CDR3 DNA reads TGCAGTGCTCGGACTAGCAAAGATACGCAGTATTTT. Translated, it gives CSARTSKDTQYF.

The chain uses TRBV4-2 and TRBJ1-2, with D uncertain. CDR1 is LGHNA, CDR2 YNFKEQ, per germline. This CDR3 contains 14 residues. Trimming left V 0 bases short and J 4 bases short, with 9 bases between. The CDR3 spells CASSQERAGYGYTF. The CDR3 coding sequence is TGTGCCAGCAGCCAAGAACGGGCGGGCTATGGCTACACCTTC.

This clonotype has a handful of counts. This chain links TRBV6-5 with TRBJ1-1; D call uncertain. The CDR3 runs to 14 residues. Trimming left V 6 bases short and J 5 bases short, with 16 bases between. Germline-derived CDR1 and CDR2 are MNHEY and SVGAGI. CDR3 DNA sequence: TGTGCCAGCAGACTCAGGTCTCAGAGGACTGAAGCTTTCTTT. Its translation is CASRLRSQRTEAFF.

This clonotype was observed at least ten times. This chain links TRBV5-1 with TRBJ2-7; D is perhaps TRBD1 or TRBD2 (6 bases each). Germline V gene sequence: CDR1 SGHRS, CDR2 YFSETQ. This CDR3 has 14 residues. V shed 3 bases and J shed 7 bases, with 17 bases lying between them. The CDR3 DNA sequence: TGCGCCAGCAGCTACCAGGGGAAGGGAGGAGAGCAGTACTTC. Translation: CASSYQGKGGEQYF.

V gene TRBV2 combines with J gene TRBJ2-2; 7 bases map to TRBD1. This CDR3 contains 15 residues. Unmatched junction bases numbered 7, after V lost 4 bases and J lost 5 bases. Germline CDR1 is SNHLY and CDR2 is FYNNEI. CDR3 residues: CASSGAGGVTGELFF. CDR3 DNA sequence: TGTGCCAGCAGTGGGGCAGGGGGTGTAACCGGGGAGCTGTTTTTT.

This clonotype was seen repeatedly, ten times or more. The V gene is TRBV7-3, the J gene TRBJ2-1; D is perhaps TRBD2 (6 bases). The CDR3 extends over 13 amino acids. Germline values: CDR1 SGHTA, CDR2 FQGTGA. V dropped 5 bases and J dropped 8 bases, with 13 bases sitting between them. The CDR3 here is CASSKSRRDEQFF. As DNA, the CDR3 is TGTGCCAGCAGCAAGAGCAGGAGGGATGAGCAGTTCTTC.

This clonotype was detected only a few times. The chain has TRBV12-3 or TRBV12-4 and TRBJ2-2, with TRBD2 matching over 9 bases. The CDR3 covers 16 residues. Trimming cost V 3 bases and J 2 bases; bases outside gene matches: 4. The CDR3 DNA sequence: TGTGCCAGCAGTTTGCGGGGGGGGCGCAACACCGGGGAGCTGTTTTTT. Its protein product is CASSLRGGRNTGELFF.

This clonotype was recorded at least ten times. V gene TRBV10-3 combines with J gene TRBJ2-1; D is undetermined. Germline V CDR1 and CDR2: ENHRY, SYGVKD. V lost 8 bases and J 5 bases, leaving 7 bases between the germline ends. CDR3 length: 11 amino acids. The CDR3 loop is CAISRNNEQFF. The CDR3 DNA sequence: TGTGCCATCTCCCGGAACAATGAGCAGTTCTTC.